A selection of T cell receptor beta chains follows, all from one sample in a study of identical twins. TCRdb independently ran MiXCR on the 5' RACE reads; one entry per CDR3 protein. The top ten hold about 5.5% of the sample, which has fewer than 250,000 distinct CDR3 sequences, around a tenth seen once. Sequencing was performed on memory (CD45RO+) T cells sorted from blood. Receptors were obtained from a young woman in good health. CDR3s include the opening cysteine and the closing phenylalanine or tryptophan.

j_call,v_call,cdr3_aa
TRBJ2-3,TRBV20-1,CSASDPVGGVDTQYF
TRBJ2-3,TRBV12-3/TRBV12-4,CASSLGQHQRTDTQYF
TRBJ1-5,TRBV3-1,CASSQGRGQPQHF
TRBJ1-6,TRBV7-3,CASSLKGQGYSPLHF
TRBJ2-1,TRBV9,CASSVVQGGSYNEQFF
TRBJ1-2,TRBV12-3/TRBV12-4,CASSIGQVYGYTF
TRBJ2-7,TRBV20-1,CSARDSSGSNYGQYF
TRBJ2-2,TRBV10-3,CAVRTGEEETGELFF
TRBJ2-7,TRBV12-3/TRBV12-4,CASSFQGARGEQYF
TRBJ1-4,TRBV7-9,CASRRQGGQEKLFF
TRBJ2-2,TRBV20-1,CSASKNPGVNTGELFF
TRBJ2-2,TRBV7-9,CASPNPQEHTGELFF
TRBJ2-3,TRBV20-1,CSAIPAGGPTDTQYF
TRBJ2-1,TRBV6-2/TRBV6-3,CASSYTGTSGNRDFF
TRBJ1-2,TRBV6-5,CASSYSTPGGYTF
TRBJ1-6,TRBV20-1,CSASRGRDSPLHF
TRBJ2-1,TRBV5-1,CASSRSGNEQFF
TRBJ1-3,TRBV6-5,CASSFGTRNTIYF
TRBJ2-1,TRBV18,CASSPLAGGGEQFF
TRBJ2-3,TRBV5-1,CASSLYGPEARTDTQYF
TRBJ2-7,TRBV5-5,CASSLPGGLDEQYF
TRBJ2-7,TRBV12-3/TRBV12-4,CASSPRAGTEQYF
TRBJ2-3,TRBV3-1,CASSQDPRVADTQYF
TRBJ2-1,TRBV9,CASSPRPQSYNEQFF
TRBJ2-7,TRBV20-1,CSARTSGYYEQYF
TRBJ2-3,TRBV19,CASSIDSQVMYTQYF
TRBJ1-1,TRBV6-2/TRBV6-3,CASTRGGRTEAFF
TRBJ1-2,TRBV14,CASSQGIHIHYGYTF
TRBJ2-7,TRBV11-2,CASRALSVRQYF
TRBJ2-1,TRBV6-4,CASTEDRQGQFF
TRBJ1-2,TRBV29-1,CSVAAGESNYGYTF
TRBJ2-7,TRBV4-2,CASSLPLPGLLKSYEQYF
TRBJ2-2,TRBV15,CATSRDLPGGPTGELFF
TRBJ1-1,TRBV2,CASSTTGIGEAFF
TRBJ1-1,TRBV7-2,CASRGQGGSAEAFF
TRBJ2-5,TRBV3-1,CASSLVGHPKETQYF
TRBJ1-2,TRBV18,CASSRGQISGYTF
TRBJ1-1,TRBV5-1,CASSLEAGYTEAFF
TRBJ2-2,TRBV6-1,CARGGPSVDRELFF
TRBJ1-2,TRBV30,CAWEKGLGDYGYTF
TRBJ2-1,TRBV20-1,CSAPRAGGLNEQFF
TRBJ2-3,TRBV6-1,CASSEVPLAGGSTDTQYF
TRBJ2-3,TRBV5-1,CASSPGGAPADTQYF
TRBJ1-1,TRBV5-1,CASMGEGEKAFF
TRBJ2-2,TRBV5-1,CASSLIRGDTGELFF
TRBJ2-7,TRBV20-1,CSARKLAIEQYF
TRBJ2-3,TRBV5-1,CASSGESRTSGRFDTQYF
TRBJ2-3,TRBV6-2/TRBV6-3,CASRIGTTDTQYF
TRBJ2-7,TRBV9,CASSVGETGGYEQYF
TRBJ2-7,TRBV3-1,CASSQDWGAYEQYF
TRBJ2-6,TRBV30,CAWSRGALIGANVLTF
TRBJ1-2,TRBV3-1,CASSQGTGEGYTF
TRBJ1-2,TRBV2,CASKPETNYGYTF
TRBJ2-5,TRBV5-1,CASSPEGVSQETQYF
TRBJ2-5,TRBV6-2/TRBV6-3,CASRRDRGLETQYF